What follows is one T cell receptor (beta chain) and its context. These data originate in a study of identical twins. cDNA molecules carried unique molecular identifiers, and template switching added a universal primer site. MiXCR, run by TCRdb on the 5' RACE reads, gives a single entry per CDR3 protein. Of more than 400,000 distinct CDR3 sequences in the sample, 13% to 15% were seen once. Germline trimming cut 5 bases from V and 6 bases from J; bases unmatched to any gene: 15. The CDR3 has 18 amino acids. CDR1 is MNHNS and CDR2 is SASEGT in the germline V gene. This same sample was also part of a study on yellow fever vaccine responses in identical twins.

Sequencing was performed on CD4+ T cells sorted from blood. This sequence joins TRBV6-1 and TRBJ2-1; TRBD2 matches 11 bases. This TCR derives from a woman younger than 30 in good health. CDR3 sequence reads: CASSPSFAGTSGGNEQFF. DNA for the CDR3: TGTGCCAGCAGTCCGTCCTTTGCCGGGACTAGCGGAGGCAATGAGCAGTTCTTC.